This TCR beta chain comes out of a study of early T cells in non-severe SARS-CoV-2 infection. Study as a whole: Bulk RNA from unsorted whole blood was sequenced; chains were unpaired. Study-level points and caveats: A preference for anti-spike CD8 responses marked VDJdb matching, which missed private and CD4 specificities.

This clonotype was counted between two and nine times. The target antigen is unknown. Individual cDNA molecules each received unique molecular identifiers attached to them. In TCRdb, the 5' RACE reads were re-called with MiXCR into one record per CDR3 protein. Of around 50,000 distinct CDR3 sequences listed, around 6% are singletons. The V end was cut by 3 bases, the J end by 8 bases, with 17 bases between. Germline V gene lookup returns CDR1 DFQATT and CDR2 SNEGSKA (reference sequence). CDR3 length: 14 amino acids. This clonotype was sampled from an adult who was a healthcare worker with PCR-confirmed SARS-CoV-2 infection or an uninfected control (not recorded which). The chain has TRBV20-1 and TRBJ2-1, with D maybe TRBD2 (6 bases). Sequencing input: whole blood. CDR3: CSASSPRGADEQFF. CDR3 nucleotides: TGCAGTGCTAGTTCCCCCCGCGGGGCCGATGAGCAGTTCTTC.